Reported below is one T cell receptor (beta chain). This clonotype came up many times. The antigen this receptor binds is unknown. Base quality data are lacking; no much larger clone is found one base away. Including cysteine and phenylalanine, the CDR3 has 13 amino acids. This entry keeps only the CDR3 DNA: 39 bases, framed from base 1. V lost 10 bases and J lost 5 bases, and the count of bases not matched to a germline gene is 9. This specimen belongs to a study of T-cell reconstitution after alpha-beta-depleted transplantation in children (dated by TCRdb to about 2016). For the wider study: The study quantitatively tracked T-cell immune reconstitution after TCRalphabeta/CD19-depleted allogeneic hematopoietic cell transplantation in children using TCR repertoire profiling.

Library construction relied on PCR. Reads for this sample came from an Illumina HiSeq 2500. Molecular barcoding was employed in the preparation of TCR libraries, with unique molecular identifiers being used to normalize TCRbeta repertoire quantification. The public sequencing data were trimmed at Q25 with fastp and processed into clonotypes with MiXCR by TCRdb, which kept only in-frame beta chains. Every distinct CDR3 protein forms one entry, paired with its most common genes and DNA. For this sample there are some 490,000 distinct CDR3 sequences; approximately 13% appear just once. The top ten clonotypes cover 4.5% to 6% of the sample.

This TCR derives from a human donor who donated a stem cell graft to a child with combined immunodeficiency. The chain links TRBV12-3 or TRBV12-4 with TRBJ2-5, with 8 middle bases fitting TRBD1. The specimen was PBMCs from the stem cell graft donor, collected from the stem cell graft. The CDR3 is CAIRQGRYETQYF. The DNA sequence is TGTGCCATCAGACAGGGGAGGTACGAGACCCAGTACTTC.